Following are 21 T cell receptor beta chains from one sample sequenced in a study of T cell changes during pregnancy in multiple sclerosis. Here immunoSEQ multiplex PCR was the method, and the copy in TCRdb shows in-frame clones only, minus some. Here the sample spans 41,000 or so clones, 80% to 90% being singletons. Source: CD4+ T cells from peripheral blood mononuclear cells, taken in the first trimester of pregnancy. These TCRs come from a female donor with multiple sclerosis, enrolled in a pregnancy study.

This clone was found a few times. CDR3 coding DNA: TGTGCCAGCAGCAAGGGACTAGCGGGAGAAGAGACCCAGTACTTC. This translates into CASSKGLAGEETQYF. V usage is TRBV2 and J usage is TRBJ2-5; 14 nucleotides align to TRBD2. Trimming cost V 6 bases and J 3 bases; bases outside gene matches: 3. CDR1 is SNHLY and CDR2 is FYNNEI in the germline V gene. The CDR3 is 15 residues long.

The V gene is TRBV5-8, the J gene TRBJ1-5; the D gene is possibly TRBD1 (5 bases). Germline assignment: CDR1 SGHTS and CDR2 YDEGEE. This CDR3 is 15 amino acids long. Trimming stripped 4 bases from V and 1 base from J, with 12 bases between. CDR3 nucleotide sequence: TGTGCCAGCAGCGATGGACACCGGAGCAATCAGCCCCAGCATTTT. Its protein product is CASSDGHRSNQPQHF. Looking up the rest from reference TRBV5-8 and TRBJ1-5 gives the full variable domain: EAGVTQSPTHLIKTRGQQATLRCSPISGHTSVYWYQQALGLGLQFLLWYDEGEERNRGNFPPRFSGRQFPNYSSELNVNALELEDSALYLCASSDGHRSNQPQHFGDGTRLSIL.

The chain has TRBV5-5 and TRBJ2-7, with 7 bases that match TRBD1. J gave up 4 bases and V 4 bases, and 11 bases lay outside the gene matches. In germline, CDR1 is SGHKS, CDR2 YYEKEE (reference sequence). The CDR3 runs to 15 residues. The CDR3 coding sequence is TGTGCCAGCAGCGTAGACGGACAGGCAGAGTACGAGCAGTACTTC. It translates to CASSVDGQAEYEQYF.

The rearrangement joins TRBV30 to TRBJ2-2, with 8 positions matching TRBD2. Germline loops: CDR1 GTSNPN, CDR2 SVGIG (reference sequence). The junction had 8 bases not matched to a gene; V was cut back by 3 bases and J by 5 bases. This CDR3 has 15 amino acids. In DNA form, the CDR3 reads TGTGCCTGGAGCGGCAGCGGGAGCGGGACCGGGGAGCTGTTTTTT. Translation gives CAWSGSGSGTGELFF.

The rearrangement joins TRBV29-1 to TRBJ2-2; 8 bases match TRBD2. The junction had 6 bases not matched to a gene; V was cut back by 7 bases and J by 5 bases. The CDR3 consists of 13 residues. Per germline, CDR1 SQVTM and CDR2 ANQGSEA. The CDR3 sequence is CSAREGGTGELFF. The CDR3 DNA reads TGCAGCGCCCGGGAGGGAGGGACCGGGGAGCTGTTTTTT.

The chain recombines TRBV5-1 with TRBJ2-3; no definite D call. From germline, CDR1 is SGHRS and CDR2 YFSETQ. Trimming removed 0 bases at V and 2 bases at J, with 7 bases between. The CDR3 is 14 amino acids. The CDR3 DNA follows: TGCGCCAGCAGCTTGGCCGTAAACACAGATACGCAGTATTTT. It specifies CASSLAVNTDTQYF.

The gene calls are TRBV4-2 and TRBJ1-2; a weak D match, TRBD1 (6 bases). With 1 base removed from V and 8 bases from J, the gap between germline ends came to 14 bases. This CDR3 contains 14 residues. CDR1 and CDR2 (germline): LGHNA, YNFKEQ. The CDR3 nucleotides read TGTGCCAGCAGCCAAGGCGCAGGGGAAGGAGGCTACACCTTC. This sequence encodes CASSQGAGEGGYTF.

This clone was counted once. The chain couples TRBV2 to TRBJ2-2; 9 bases agree with TRBD1. There are 15 residues in the CDR3. The V segment lost 8 bases and the J segment 5 bases; nucleotides outside the gene matches: 9. CDR1 and CDR2 (germline): SNHLY, FYNNEI. CDR3 amino acids: CASRTGDVATGELFF. Written as DNA, the CDR3 is TGTGCCAGCCGGACAGGGGACGTTGCAACCGGGGAGCTGTTTTTT.

The V call is TRBV7-9, the J call TRBJ2-7; D not resolved. The length of the CDR3 is 11 residues. The V and J ends lost 2 bases and 6 bases respectively, with 5 bases between them. Looked up from germline, CDR1 is SEHNR and CDR2 is FQNEAQ (reference sequence). The CDR3 is CASSLNSEQYF. In DNA form, the CDR3 reads TGTGCCAGCAGCTTAAATAGCGAGCAGTACTTC.

This clone has only one observation. The V gene is TRBV7-9, the J gene TRBJ1-1, with 7 bases identical to TRBD1. Trimming removed 6 bases from V and 0 bases from J; junction bases left unmatched: 16. Germline-derived CDR1 and CDR2 are SEHNR and FQNEAQ (reference sequence). The length of the CDR3 is 18 residues. CDR3 amino acids: CASRSRVTGDQVNTEAFF. In DNA, the CDR3 is TGTGCCAGCAGATCCCGGGTTACAGGGGACCAGGTGAACACTGAAGCTTTCTTT. The entire variable domain, with the rest obtained from reference TRBV7-9 and TRBJ1-1, is as follows: DTGVSQNPRHKITKRGQNVTFRCDPISEHNRLYWYRQTLGQGPEFLTYFQNEAQLEKSRLLSDRFSAERPKGSFSTLEIQRTEQGDSAMYLCASRSRVTGDQVNTEAFFGQGTRLTVV.

The CDR3 sequence: CASRVASGSYEQYF. The CDR3 DNA follows: TGTGCCAGCAGGGTTGCTAGCGGGAGCTACGAGCAGTACTTC. V gene TRBV6-5 combines with J gene TRBJ2-7; 10 bases map to TRBD2. The CDR3 spans 14 residues. With 6 bases clipped from V and 3 bases from J, the junction kept 5 bases outside the gene matches. The germline V gene has CDR1 MNHEY and CDR2 SVGAGI.

The genes are TRBV5-4 and TRBJ1-6; 11 nucleotides align to TRBD1. This CDR3 region has 15 residues. V gave up 0 bases and J gave up 9 bases; unmatched junction bases: 2. CDR1 and CDR2 (germline): SGHNT, YYREEE (reference sequence). Here the CDR3 reads CASSLGGQGGSPLHF. The CDR3 DNA is TGTGCCAGCAGCTTGGGGGGACAGGGGGGTTCACCCCTCCACTTT.

The table lists this clone with a count of one. This chain joins TRBV6-1 and TRBJ1-1; a possible D gene is TRBD1 (6 bases). Trimming shortened V by 6 bases and J by 2 bases, and 13 bases separated the two germline ends. Per germline, CDR1 MNHNS and CDR2 SASEGT. CDR3 size: 14 residues. The DNA for the CDR3 is TGTGCCAGCAGAAACAGGGAGAGAAACACTGAAGCTTTCTTT. The encoded protein is CASRNRERNTEAFF.

The chain has TRBV5-8 and TRBJ1-1; D call uncertain. Trimming left V 0 bases short and J 11 bases short, with 11 bases between. The CDR3 contains 12 residues. Germline V lookup: CDR1 SGHTS, CDR2 YDEGEE. The CDR3 here is CASSLVQVRAFF. The CDR3 DNA sequence: TGTGCCAGCAGCTTGGTGCAGGTCCGGGCTTTCTTT.

In regard to this clone: At one boundary the junction diverges from the germline segment, which might be a read error. This rearrangement joins TRBV28 to TRBJ2-2, with 12 nucleotides matching TRBD2. The CDR3 consists of 16 residues. CDR1 and CDR2 (germline): MDHEN, SYDVKM. CDR3 residues: CASRFRTSGIGGELFF. In DNA form, the CDR3 reads TGTGCCAGCCGTTTTCGGACTAGCGGGATCGGCGGGGAGCTGTTTTTT.

CDR3 bases: TGCGCCAGCCAAGCCCTAGGGGCCCAAGAGACCCAGTACTTC. Translating gives CASQALGAQETQYF. The rearrangement joins TRBV5-1 to TRBJ2-5; TRBD1 might be the D (5 bases). This CDR3 has 14 residues. Deletions cut 7 bases from V and 1 base from J, with 14 bases between. Germline V gene lookup returns CDR1 SGHRS and CDR2 YFSETQ. The variable domain in full, with the rest retrieved from reference TRBV5-1 and TRBJ2-5, is KAGVTQTPRYLIKTRGQQVTLSCSPISGHRSVSWYQQTPGQGLQFLFEYFSETQRNKGNFPGRFSGRQFSNSRSEMNVSTLELGDSALYLCASQALGAQETQYFGPGTRLLVL.

This chain uses TRBV19 with TRBJ2-2; 11 nucleotides agree with TRBD2. This CDR3 comprises 15 residues. Germline lookup yields CDR1 LNHDA and CDR2 SQIVND (reference sequence). J gave up 3 bases and V 7 bases, and 4 bases lay outside the gene matches. DNA of the CDR3: TGTGCCAGTAACGAACTAGCGGGAGACACCGGGGAGCTGTTTTTT. Translated: CASNELAGDTGELFF.

On this clone: Other DNA sequences from this sample encode an identical CDR3 as well. The rearrangement joins TRBV19 to TRBJ1-5; TRBD1 might be the D (6 bases). Germline CDR1 and CDR2: LNHDA and SQIVND (reference sequence). The CDR3 runs to 14 residues. Trimming removed 0 bases from V and 4 bases from J, with 7 bases in between. CDR3 sequence: CASSIETGNQPQHF. CDR3 coding DNA: TGTGCCAGTAGTATAGAAACAGGGAATCAGCCCCAGCATTTT.

CDR3 sequence reads: CASSTTFWLAGTYNEQFF. Here the CDR3 DNA reads TGTGCCAGTAGTACCACATTTTGGCTAGCGGGAACATACAATGAGCAGTTCTTC. The J gene is TRBJ2-1, the V gene TRBV19; 9 nucleotides line up with TRBD2. The junction had 14 bases not matched to a gene; V was cut back by 4 bases and J by 4 bases. Germline CDR1 is LNHDA and CDR2 is SQIVND (reference sequence). The CDR3 contains 18 residues.

The chain joins TRBV7-6 to TRBJ2-3, with unresolved D. The CDR3 contains 18 residues. V lost 7 bases and J lost 6, with 29 bases in between. Germline assignment: CDR1 SGHVS and CDR2 FNYEAQ. CDR3 DNA: TGTGCCAGCACCATCAATCCACCCAGCTCCTCCTACGGGGATACGCAGTATTTT. It codes for CASTINPPSSSYGDTQYF. Based on the CDR3 plus reference TRBV7-6 and TRBJ2-3, the full variable domain is GAGVSQSPRYKVTKRGQDVALRCDPISGHVSLYWYRQALGQGPEFLTYFNYEAQQDKSGLPNDRFSAERPEGSISTLTIQRTEQRDSAMYRCASTINPPSSSYGDTQYFGPGTRLTVL.

The J gene is TRBJ2-5, the V gene TRBV7-3; D unresolved. Trimming removed 5 bases from V and 4 bases from J, with 8 bases in between. The germline gives CDR1 SGHTA, CDR2 FQGTGA. This CDR3 contains 12 residues. CDR3 DNA sequence: TGTGCCAGCAGCCGAGATAGAGAGACCCAGTACTTC. As protein: CASSRDRETQYF. Combining the CDR3 with reference TRBV7-3 and TRBJ2-5 gives the whole variable domain GAGVSQTPSNKVTEKGKYVELRCDPISGHTALYWYRQSLGQGPEFLIYFQGTGAADDSGLPNDRFFAVRPEGSVSTLKIQRTERGDSAVYLCASSRDRETQYFGPGTRLLVL.